The following is a T cell receptor (beta chain) sequence with its context. The antigen is undetermined. CDR3 and TCR beta VDJ profiling relied on a genomic DNA template. One entry per CDR3 protein results from TCRdb running MiXCR on the reads. In the table there are around 430,000 distinct CDR3 sequences, around a third of which are singletons. CDR3 length equals 15 residues. Germline V gene lookup returns CDR1 LNHDA and CDR2 SQIVND (reference sequence). V dropped 4 bases and J dropped 4; count of bases not matched to a gene: 7. An expansion of CD8+CD57+ cells by flow cytometry had been shown in patients chosen for sequencing. Blood came from patients not yet given any therapy. The record originates from a study of CD8+CD57+ T cells in acquired aplastic anemia. The overall study: DNA per sorted CD4+ or CD8+ sample ranged roughly 0.17 to 27.4 ug, averaging roughly 3.3 ug.

Notes on the study in general: Common to patients and controls were about 31 CD8+ CDR3 sequences. Patients and healthy controls showed no significant CD8+ Simpson's diversity difference.

The sample was sorted CD4+, CD8+, or CD8+CD57+ T cells (not recorded which) from PBMCs. The sequence came from a human donor with aplastic anemia. The V call is TRBV19, the J call TRBJ2-5; TRBD1 matches at 9 bases. CDR3 in DNA: TGTGCCAGTAGTAACATACAGGGGGCGCGAGAGACCCAGTACTTC. Its translation is CASSNIQGARETQYF. Together with reference TRBV19 and TRBJ2-5, the CDR3 gives the full variable domain: DGGITQSPKYLFRKEGQNVTLSCEQNLNHDAMYWYRQDPGQGLRLIYYSQIVNDFQKGDIAEGYSVSREKKESFPLTVTSAQKNPTAFYLCASSNIQGARETQYFGPGTRLLVL.